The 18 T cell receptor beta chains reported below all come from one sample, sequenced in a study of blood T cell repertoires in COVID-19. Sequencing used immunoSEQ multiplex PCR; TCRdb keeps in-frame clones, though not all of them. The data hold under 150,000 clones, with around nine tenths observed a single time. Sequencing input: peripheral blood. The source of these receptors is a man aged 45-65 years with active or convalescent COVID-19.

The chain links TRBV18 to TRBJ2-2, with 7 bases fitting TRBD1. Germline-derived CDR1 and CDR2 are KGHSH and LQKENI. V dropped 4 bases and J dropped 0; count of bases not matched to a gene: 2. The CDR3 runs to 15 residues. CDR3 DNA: TGTGCCAGCTCACTCGACAGGGCGAACACCGGGGAGCTGTTTTTT. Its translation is CASSLDRANTGELFF.

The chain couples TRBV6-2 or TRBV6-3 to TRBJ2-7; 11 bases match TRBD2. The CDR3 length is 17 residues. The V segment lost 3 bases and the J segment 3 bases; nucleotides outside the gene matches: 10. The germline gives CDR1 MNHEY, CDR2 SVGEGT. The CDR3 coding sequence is TGTGCCAGCAGTTATACTAGCGGGAGCCCTCATCACTACGAGCAGTACTTC. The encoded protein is CASSYTSGSPHHYEQYF.

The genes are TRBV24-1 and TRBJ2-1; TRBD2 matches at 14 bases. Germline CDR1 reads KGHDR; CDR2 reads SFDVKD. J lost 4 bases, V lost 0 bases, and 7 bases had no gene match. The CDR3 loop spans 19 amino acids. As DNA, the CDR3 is TGTGCCACCAGTGATTTGCCCTACCGGACTAGCGGGAGGTACAATGAGCAGTTCTTC. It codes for CATSDLPYRTSGRYNEQFF.

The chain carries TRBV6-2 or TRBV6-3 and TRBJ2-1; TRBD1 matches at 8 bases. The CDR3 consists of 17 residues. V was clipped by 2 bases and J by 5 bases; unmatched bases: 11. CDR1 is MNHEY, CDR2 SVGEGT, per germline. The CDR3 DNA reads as TGTGCCAGCAGTTACCTGCGGACAGGGAGAACGAACAATGAGCAGTTCTTC. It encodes CASSYLRTGRTNNEQFF.

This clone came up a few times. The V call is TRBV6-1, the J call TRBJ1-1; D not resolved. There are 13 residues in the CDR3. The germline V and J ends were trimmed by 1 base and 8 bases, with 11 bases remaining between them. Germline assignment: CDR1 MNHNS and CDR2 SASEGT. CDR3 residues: CASSEGRRYEAFF. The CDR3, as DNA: TGTGCCAGCAGTGAAGGCAGGCGATACGAAGCTTTCTTT.

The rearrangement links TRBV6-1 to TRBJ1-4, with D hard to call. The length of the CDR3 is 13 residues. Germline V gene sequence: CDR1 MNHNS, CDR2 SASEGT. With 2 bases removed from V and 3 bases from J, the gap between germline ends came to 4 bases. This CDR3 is CASSETANEKLFF. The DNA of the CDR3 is TGTGCCAGCAGTGAAACAGCTAATGAAAAACTGTTTTTT.

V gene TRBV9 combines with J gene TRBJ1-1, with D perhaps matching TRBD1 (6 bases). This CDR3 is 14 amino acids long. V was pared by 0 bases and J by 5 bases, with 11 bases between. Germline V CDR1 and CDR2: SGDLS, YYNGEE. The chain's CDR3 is CASSVEGERTEAFF. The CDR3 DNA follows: TGTGCCAGCAGCGTAGAGGGGGAGAGGACTGAAGCTTTCTTT.

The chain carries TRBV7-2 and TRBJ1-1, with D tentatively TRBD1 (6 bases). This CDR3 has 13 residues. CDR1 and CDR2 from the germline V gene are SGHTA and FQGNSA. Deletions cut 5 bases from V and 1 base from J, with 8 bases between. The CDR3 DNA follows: TGTGCCAGCAGCACGGACAGGAACACTGAAGCTTTCTTT. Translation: CASSTDRNTEAFF.

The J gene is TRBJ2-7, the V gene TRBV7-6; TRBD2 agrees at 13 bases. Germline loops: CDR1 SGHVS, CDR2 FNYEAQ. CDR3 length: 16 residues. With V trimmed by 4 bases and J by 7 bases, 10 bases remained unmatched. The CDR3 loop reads CASSSGTSGNIFEQYF. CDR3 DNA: TGTGCCAGCAGCTCCGGGACTAGCGGGAACATATTTGAGCAGTACTTC. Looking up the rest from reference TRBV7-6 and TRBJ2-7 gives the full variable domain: GAGVSQSPRYKVTKRGQDVALRCDPISGHVSLYWYRQALGQGPEFLTYFNYEAQQDKSGLPNDRFSAERPEGSISTLTIQRTEQRDSAMYRCASSSGTSGNIFEQYFGPGTRLTVT.

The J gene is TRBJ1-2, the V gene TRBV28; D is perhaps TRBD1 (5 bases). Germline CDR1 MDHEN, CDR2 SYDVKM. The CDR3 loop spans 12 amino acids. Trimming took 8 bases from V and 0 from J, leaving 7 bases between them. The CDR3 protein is CASDSANYGYTF. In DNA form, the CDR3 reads TGTGCCAGCGACAGCGCTAACTATGGCTACACCTTC.

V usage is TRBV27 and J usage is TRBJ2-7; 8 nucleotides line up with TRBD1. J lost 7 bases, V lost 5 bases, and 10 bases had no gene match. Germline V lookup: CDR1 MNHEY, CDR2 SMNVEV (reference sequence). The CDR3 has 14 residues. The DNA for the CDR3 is TGTGCCAGCAGTCCGACAGGGGCTTGGAGTGAGCAGTACTTC. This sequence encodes CASSPTGAWSEQYF.

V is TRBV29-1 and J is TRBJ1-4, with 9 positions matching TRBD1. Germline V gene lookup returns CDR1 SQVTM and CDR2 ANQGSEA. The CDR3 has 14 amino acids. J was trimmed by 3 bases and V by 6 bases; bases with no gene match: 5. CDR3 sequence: CSVSRTGANEKLFF. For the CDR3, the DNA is TGCAGCGTCTCACGGACAGGGGCTAATGAAAAACTGTTTTTT.

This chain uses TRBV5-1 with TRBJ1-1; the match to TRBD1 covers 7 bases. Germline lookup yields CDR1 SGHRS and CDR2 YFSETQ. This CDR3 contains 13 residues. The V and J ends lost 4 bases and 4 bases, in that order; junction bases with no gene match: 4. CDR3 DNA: TGCGCCAGCAGCCCAGGGACAGCCACTGAAGCTTTCTTT. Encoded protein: CASSPGTATEAFF.

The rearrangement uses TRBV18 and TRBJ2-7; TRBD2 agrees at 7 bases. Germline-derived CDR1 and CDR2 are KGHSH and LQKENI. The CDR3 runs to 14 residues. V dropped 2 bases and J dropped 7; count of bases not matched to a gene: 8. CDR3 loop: CASSPTASGREQYF. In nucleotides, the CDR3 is TGTGCCAGCTCACCAACGGCTAGCGGCCGGGAGCAGTACTTC.

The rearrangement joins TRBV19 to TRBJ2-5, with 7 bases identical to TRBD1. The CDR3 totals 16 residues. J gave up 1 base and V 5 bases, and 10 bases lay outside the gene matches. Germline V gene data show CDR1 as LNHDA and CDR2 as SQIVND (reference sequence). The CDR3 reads CASSPRTGRIQETQYF. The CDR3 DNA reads TGTGCCAGTAGTCCGCGGACAGGCCGGATCCAAGAGACCCAGTACTTC.

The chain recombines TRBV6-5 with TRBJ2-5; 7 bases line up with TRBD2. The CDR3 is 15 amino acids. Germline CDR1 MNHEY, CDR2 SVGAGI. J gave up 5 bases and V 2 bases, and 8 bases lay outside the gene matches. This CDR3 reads CASSYMAGAAETQYF. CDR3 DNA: TGTGCCAGCAGTTACATGGCGGGAGCAGCGGAGACCCAGTACTTC.

CDR3 nucleotides: TGTGCCAGCAGCCGGCTAGGATATGGCTACACCTTC. Translated: CASSRLGYGYTF. The J gene is TRBJ1-2, the V gene TRBV7-9; no definite D call. Germline loops: CDR1 SEHNR, CDR2 FQNEAQ (reference sequence). CDR3 length: 12 residues. Trimming removed 5 bases at V and 5 bases at J, with 9 bases between.

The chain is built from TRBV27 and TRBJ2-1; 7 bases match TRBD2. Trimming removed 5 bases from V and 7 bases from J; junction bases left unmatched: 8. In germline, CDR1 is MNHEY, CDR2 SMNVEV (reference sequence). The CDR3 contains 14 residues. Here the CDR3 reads CASSPGLGGNEQFF. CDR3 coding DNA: TGTGCCAGCAGTCCAGGACTAGGTGGTAATGAGCAGTTCTTC.